This T cell receptor (beta chain) was identified during a study of CD8 T cells in ankylosing spondylitis. Study outcomes and limitations: It was reported that disease-linked clones were significantly enriched in matched ankylosing spondylitis synovial fluid. A TCR beta motif made of about 8 highly homologous variants seemed typical of ankylosing spondylitis blood. A CD8+ phenotype characterized the disease-linked clones, which were relatively rare in peripheral blood. Earlier literature documents some of the motif variants in reactive arthritis synovial fluid and blood.

Points on this clonotype: Its target is not known.

Trimming left V 6 bases short and J 7 bases short, with 18 bases between. This CDR3 comprises 14 residues. The germline V gene encodes CDR1 DFQATT and CDR2 SNEGSKA (reference sequence). Quantitative 5'-RACE was performed with molecular barcodes, and it yielded the TCR beta libraries. In TCRdb, the 5' RACE reads were re-called with MiXCR into one record per CDR3 protein. Of hundreds of thousands of distinct CDR3 sequences listed, roughly 15% are singletons. Sequencing was performed on blood, either unsorted or a sorted T cell fraction (not recorded which). This chain links TRBV20-1 with TRBJ2-2; unclear D gene. The clonotype comes from a male donor with ankylosing spondylitis. The CDR3 DNA is TGCAGTGCCCCACATCTTGGACGGAGCGGGGAGCTGTTTTTT. Residues: CSAPHLGRSGELFF.